This T cell receptor (beta chain) was recorded in a study of blood T cell repertoires in COVID-19. Study in general: PBMCs, B-cell-depleted T cells, or T cells provided the cDNA or gDNA that made up the material.

Looked up from germline, CDR1 is SEHNR and CDR2 is FQNEAQ (reference sequence). This CDR3 region has 14 residues. J gave up 1 base and V 6 bases, and 3 bases lay outside the gene matches. Source study methods: Amplification from reference gene primers served as the basis for estimated nucleated cell counts. Assay used: immunoSEQ multiplex PCR; TCRdb lists only in-frame clones, some missing. That table gives V, J and clone size, and the DNA gave D and trimming. The profile shows around 130,000 clones, approximately 85% of them singletons. The specimen sequenced was peripheral blood. The V and J genes are TRBV7-9 and TRBJ1-3, with 7 nucleotides matching TRBD1. The origin of this receptor is a human donor in a cohort sampled during active COVID-19. The CDR3, as DNA: TGTGCCAGCAGAGAGACAGGGTCTGGAAACACCATATATTTT. Its translation: CASRETGSGNTIYF.